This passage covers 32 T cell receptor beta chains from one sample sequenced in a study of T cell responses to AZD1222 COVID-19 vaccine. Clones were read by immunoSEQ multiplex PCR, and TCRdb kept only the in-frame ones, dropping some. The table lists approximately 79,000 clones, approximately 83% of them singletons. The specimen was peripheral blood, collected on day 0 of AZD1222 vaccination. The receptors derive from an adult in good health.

The CDR3 DNA sequence: TGTGCCAGCAGCTTCGGGACAGACCTGAACACTGAAGCTTTCTTT. It translates to CASSFGTDLNTEAFF. The V gene is TRBV7-2, the J gene TRBJ1-1; 7 bases are shared with TRBD1. With 3 bases clipped from V and 0 bases from J, the junction kept 4 bases outside the gene matches. This CDR3 contains 15 residues. Looked up from germline, CDR1 is SGHTA and CDR2 is FQGNSA.

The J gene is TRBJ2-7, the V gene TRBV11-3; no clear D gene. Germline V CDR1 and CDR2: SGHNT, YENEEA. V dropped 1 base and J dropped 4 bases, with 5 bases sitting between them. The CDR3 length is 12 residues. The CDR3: CASSLGWYEQYF. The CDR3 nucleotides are TGTGCCAGCAGCTTAGGATGGTACGAGCAGTACTTC.

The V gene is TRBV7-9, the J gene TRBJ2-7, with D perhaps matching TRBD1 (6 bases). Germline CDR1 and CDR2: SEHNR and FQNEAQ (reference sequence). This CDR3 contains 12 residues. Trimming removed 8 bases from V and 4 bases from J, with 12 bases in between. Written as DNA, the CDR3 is TGTGCCAGCGGAAGGGACATGTACGAGCAGTACTTC. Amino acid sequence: CASGRDMYEQYF.

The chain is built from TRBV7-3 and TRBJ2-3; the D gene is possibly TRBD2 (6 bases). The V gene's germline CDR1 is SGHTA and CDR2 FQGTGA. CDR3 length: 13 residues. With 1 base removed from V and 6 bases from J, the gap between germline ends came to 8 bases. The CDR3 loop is CASSLNAGDTQYF. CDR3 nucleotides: TGTGCCAGCAGCTTAAACGCGGGGGATACGCAGTATTTT.

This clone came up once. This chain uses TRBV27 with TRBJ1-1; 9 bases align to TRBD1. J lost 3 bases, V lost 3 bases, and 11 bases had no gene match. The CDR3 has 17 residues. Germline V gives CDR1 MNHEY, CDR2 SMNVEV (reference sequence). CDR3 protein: CASSLIRTGAGDTEAFF. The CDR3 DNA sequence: TGTGCCAGCAGTTTGATAAGGACAGGGGCCGGGGACACTGAAGCTTTCTTT.

CDR3 residues: CASRQLNQPQHF. DNA of the CDR3: TGTGCCAGCAGACAACTTAATCAGCCCCAGCATTTT. This rearrangement joins TRBV28 to TRBJ1-5, with D uncertain. Trimming shortened V by 6 bases and J by 4 bases, and 7 bases separated the two germline ends. CDR3 length equals 12 residues. Germline V lookup: CDR1 MDHEN, CDR2 SYDVKM.

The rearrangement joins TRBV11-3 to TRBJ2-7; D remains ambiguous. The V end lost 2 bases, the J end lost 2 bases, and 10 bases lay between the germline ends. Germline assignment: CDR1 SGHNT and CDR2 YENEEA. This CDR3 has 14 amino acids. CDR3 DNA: TGTGCCAGCAGCTTATCCGGGCTGCCCTACGAGCAGTACTTC. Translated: CASSLSGLPYEQYF.

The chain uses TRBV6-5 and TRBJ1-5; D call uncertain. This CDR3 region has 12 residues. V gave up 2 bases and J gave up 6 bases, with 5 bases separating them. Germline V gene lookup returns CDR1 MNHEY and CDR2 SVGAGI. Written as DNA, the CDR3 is TGTGCCAGCAGTTACGGGAGTCAGCCCCAGCATTTT. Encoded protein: CASSYGSQPQHF.

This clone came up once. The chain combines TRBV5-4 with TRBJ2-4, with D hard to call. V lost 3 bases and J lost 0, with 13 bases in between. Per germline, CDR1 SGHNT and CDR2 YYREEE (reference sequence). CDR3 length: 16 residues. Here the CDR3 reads CASSSPPGAAKNIQYF. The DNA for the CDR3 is TGTGCCAGCAGCTCTCCCCCGGGCGCAGCCAAAAACATTCAGTACTTC.

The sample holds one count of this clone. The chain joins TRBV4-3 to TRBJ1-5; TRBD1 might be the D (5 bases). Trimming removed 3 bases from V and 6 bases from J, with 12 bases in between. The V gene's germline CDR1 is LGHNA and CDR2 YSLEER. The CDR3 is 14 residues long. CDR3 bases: TGCGCCAGCAGCCAGGATGGGGGGGGTCAGCCCCAGCATTTT. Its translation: CASSQDGGGQPQHF.

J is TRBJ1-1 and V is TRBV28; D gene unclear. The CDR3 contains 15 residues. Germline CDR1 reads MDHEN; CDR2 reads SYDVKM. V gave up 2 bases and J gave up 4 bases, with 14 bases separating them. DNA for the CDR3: TGTGCCAGCAGTTTACCCCCTCTTGGGTTCACTGAAGCTTTCTTT. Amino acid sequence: CASSLPPLGFTEAFF.

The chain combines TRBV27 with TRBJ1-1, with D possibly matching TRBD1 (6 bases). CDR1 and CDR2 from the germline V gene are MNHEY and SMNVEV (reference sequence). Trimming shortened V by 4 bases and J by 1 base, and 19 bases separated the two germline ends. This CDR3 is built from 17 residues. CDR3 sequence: CASSSRSTGGGNTEAFF. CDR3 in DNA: TGTGCCAGCAGTTCAAGGTCAACTGGGGGCGGGAACACTGAAGCTTTCTTT.

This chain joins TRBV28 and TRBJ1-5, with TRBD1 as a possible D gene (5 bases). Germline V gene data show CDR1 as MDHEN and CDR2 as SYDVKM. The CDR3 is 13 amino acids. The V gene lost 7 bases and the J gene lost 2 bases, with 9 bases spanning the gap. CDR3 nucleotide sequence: TGTGCCAGCAACGGACATCGCAATCAGCCCCAGCATTTT. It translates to CASNGHRNQPQHF.

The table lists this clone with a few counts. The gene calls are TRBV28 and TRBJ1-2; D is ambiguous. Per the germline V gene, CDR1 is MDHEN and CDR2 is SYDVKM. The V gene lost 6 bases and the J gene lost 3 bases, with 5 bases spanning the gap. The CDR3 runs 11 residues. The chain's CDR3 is CASRKDYGYTF. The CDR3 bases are TGTGCCAGCAGGAAGGACTATGGCTACACCTTC.

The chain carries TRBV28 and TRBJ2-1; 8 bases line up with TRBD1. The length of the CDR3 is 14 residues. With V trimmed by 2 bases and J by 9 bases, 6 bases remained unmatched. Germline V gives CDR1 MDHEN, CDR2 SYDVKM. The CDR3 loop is CASSLGQGAGEQFF. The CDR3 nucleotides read TGTGCCAGCAGTTTAGGTCAGGGGGCGGGTGAGCAGTTCTTC.

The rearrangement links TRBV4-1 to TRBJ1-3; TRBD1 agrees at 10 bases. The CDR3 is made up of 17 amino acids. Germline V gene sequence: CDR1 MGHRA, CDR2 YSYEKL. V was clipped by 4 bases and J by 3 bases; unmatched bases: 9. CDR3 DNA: TGCGCCAGCAGCCCTATCCCGACAGGGGGCAATGGAAACACCATATATTTT. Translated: CASSPIPTGGNGNTIYF.

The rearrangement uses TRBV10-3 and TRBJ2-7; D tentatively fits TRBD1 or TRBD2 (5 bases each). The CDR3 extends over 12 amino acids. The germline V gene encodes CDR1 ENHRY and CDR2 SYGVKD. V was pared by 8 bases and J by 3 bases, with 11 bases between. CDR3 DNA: TGTGCCATCTCGGCAGGGAGCTACGAGCAGTACTTC. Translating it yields CAISAGSYEQYF.

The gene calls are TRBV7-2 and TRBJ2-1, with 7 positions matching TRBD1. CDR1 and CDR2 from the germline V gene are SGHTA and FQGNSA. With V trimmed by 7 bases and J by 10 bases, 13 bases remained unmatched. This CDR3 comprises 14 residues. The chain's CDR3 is CASTLDRQKPEQFF. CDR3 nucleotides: TGTGCCAGCACCTTGGACAGGCAGAAACCAGAGCAGTTCTTC.

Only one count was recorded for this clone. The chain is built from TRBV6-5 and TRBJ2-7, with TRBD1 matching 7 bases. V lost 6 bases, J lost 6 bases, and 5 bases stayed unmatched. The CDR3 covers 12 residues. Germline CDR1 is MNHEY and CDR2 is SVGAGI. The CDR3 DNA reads TGTGCCAGCAGCCAGGGGGTCGGCGAGCAGTACTTC. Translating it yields CASSQGVGEQYF.

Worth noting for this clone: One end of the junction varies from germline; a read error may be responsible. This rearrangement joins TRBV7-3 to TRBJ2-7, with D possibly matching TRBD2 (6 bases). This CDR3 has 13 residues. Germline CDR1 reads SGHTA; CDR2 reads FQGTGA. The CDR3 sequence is CASSLLRGTEKYF. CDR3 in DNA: TGTGCCAGCAGCTTATTGCGGGGTACCGAGAAGTACTTC.

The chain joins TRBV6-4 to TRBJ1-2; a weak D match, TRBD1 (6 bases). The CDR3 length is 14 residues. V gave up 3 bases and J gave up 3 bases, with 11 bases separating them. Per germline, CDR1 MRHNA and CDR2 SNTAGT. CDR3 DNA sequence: TGTGCCAGCAGTGAATCGGGGGGGCACTATGGCTACACCTTC. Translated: CASSESGGHYGYTF.

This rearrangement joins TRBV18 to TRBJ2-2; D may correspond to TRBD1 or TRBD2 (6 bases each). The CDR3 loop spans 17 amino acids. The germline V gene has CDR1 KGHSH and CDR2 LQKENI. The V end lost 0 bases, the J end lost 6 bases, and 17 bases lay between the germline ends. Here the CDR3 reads CASSPPGAGSRAGELFF. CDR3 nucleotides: TGTGCCAGCTCACCACCGGGGGCGGGAAGCCGCGCCGGGGAGCTGTTTTTT.

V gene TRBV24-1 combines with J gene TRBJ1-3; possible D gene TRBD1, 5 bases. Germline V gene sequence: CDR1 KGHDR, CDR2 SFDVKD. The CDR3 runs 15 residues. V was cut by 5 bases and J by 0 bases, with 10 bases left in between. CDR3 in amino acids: CATSGEGSSGNTIYF. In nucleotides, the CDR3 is TGTGCCACCAGTGGGGAGGGGTCCTCTGGAAACACCATATATTTT.

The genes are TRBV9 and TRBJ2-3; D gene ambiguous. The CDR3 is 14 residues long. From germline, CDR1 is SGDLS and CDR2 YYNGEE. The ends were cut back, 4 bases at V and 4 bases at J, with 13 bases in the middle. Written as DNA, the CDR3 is TGTGCCAGCAGCCCTCAGCCGGGCCCAGATACGCAGTATTTT. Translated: CASSPQPGPDTQYF.

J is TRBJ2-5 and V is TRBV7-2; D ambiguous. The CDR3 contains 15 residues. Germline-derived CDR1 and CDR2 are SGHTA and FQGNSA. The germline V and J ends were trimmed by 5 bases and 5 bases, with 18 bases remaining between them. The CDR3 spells CASSPRLGLQETQYF. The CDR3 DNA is TGTGCCAGCAGCCCACGTTTGGGTCTCCAGGAGACCCAGTACTTC.

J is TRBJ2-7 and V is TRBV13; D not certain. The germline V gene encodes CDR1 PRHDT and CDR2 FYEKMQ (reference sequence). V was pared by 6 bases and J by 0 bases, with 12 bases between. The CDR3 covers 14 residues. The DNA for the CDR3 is TGTGCCAGCAGTCCCCGAGTGAGCTCCTACGAGCAGTACTTC. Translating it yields CASSPRVSSYEQYF.

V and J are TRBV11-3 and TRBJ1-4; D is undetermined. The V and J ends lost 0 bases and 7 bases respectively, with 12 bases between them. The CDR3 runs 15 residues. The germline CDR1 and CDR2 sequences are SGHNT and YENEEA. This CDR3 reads CASSLEAGGSEKLFF. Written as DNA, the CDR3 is TGTGCCAGCAGCTTAGAGGCCGGAGGGAGTGAAAAACTGTTTTTT.

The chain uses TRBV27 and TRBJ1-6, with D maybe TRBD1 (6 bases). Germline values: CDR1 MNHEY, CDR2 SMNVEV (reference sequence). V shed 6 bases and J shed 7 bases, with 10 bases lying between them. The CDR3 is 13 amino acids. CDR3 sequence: CASSQGSNSPLHF. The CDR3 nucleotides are TGTGCCAGCAGCCAGGGGTCCAATTCACCCCTCCACTTT.

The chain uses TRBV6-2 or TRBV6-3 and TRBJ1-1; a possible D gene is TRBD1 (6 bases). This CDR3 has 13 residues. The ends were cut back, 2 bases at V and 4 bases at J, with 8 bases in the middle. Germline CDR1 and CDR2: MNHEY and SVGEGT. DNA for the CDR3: TGTGCCAGCAGTTACGGGACACTCACTGAAGCTTTCTTT. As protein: CASSYGTLTEAFF.

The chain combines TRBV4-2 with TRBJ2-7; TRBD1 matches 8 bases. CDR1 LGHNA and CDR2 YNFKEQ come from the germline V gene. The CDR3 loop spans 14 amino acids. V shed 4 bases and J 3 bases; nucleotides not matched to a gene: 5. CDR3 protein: CASSPTGDGYEQYF. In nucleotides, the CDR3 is TGTGCCAGCAGCCCGACAGGGGACGGCTACGAGCAGTACTTC.

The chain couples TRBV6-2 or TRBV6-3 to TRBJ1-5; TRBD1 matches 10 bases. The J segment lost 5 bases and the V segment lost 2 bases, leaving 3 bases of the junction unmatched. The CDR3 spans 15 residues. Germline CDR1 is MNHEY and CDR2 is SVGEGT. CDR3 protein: CASSYVGTGDQPQHF. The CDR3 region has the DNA TGTGCCAGCAGTTACGTGGGGACAGGGGATCAGCCCCAGCATTTT.

The CDR3 region is CATSRGGTVPQETQYF. CDR3 nucleotide sequence: TGTGCCACCAGCAGAGGCGGGACGGTCCCCCAAGAGACCCAGTACTTC. This chain links TRBV15 with TRBJ2-5; a weak D match, TRBD2 (6 bases). CDR1 is LNHNV, CDR2 YYDKDF, per germline (reference sequence). The CDR3 extends over 16 amino acids. V shed 1 base and J shed 1 base, with 13 bases lying between them.